This T cell receptor (beta chain) originates from a study of immune cell composition in non-small cell lung cancer. Study-level points and caveats: Lung adenocarcinomas had lower top 10 clone scores and clonality than squamous tumours. Tumour TCR-beta clonality showed no significant link to smoking pack-years. Squamous carcinomas (roughly 80%) more often had tumour-associated clones >0.5% than adenocarcinomas (roughly 33%).

Frozen unsorted single-cell suspensions supplied the genomic DNA. V trimming: 10 bases; J trimming: 0 bases; junction bases outside the gene matches: 8. Germline assignment: CDR1 MNHEY and CDR2 SVGAGI. This CDR3 has 15 amino acids. Profiling relied on immunoSEQ multiplex PCR, and the TCRdb table lists in-frame clones only, not all of them. Of around 2,600 clones in the sample, 76% were seen once. About this clone itself: Its antigen is undetermined.

This chain joins TRBV6-5 and TRBJ1-2, with TRBD1 identical over 10 bases. The sequenced material came from lung tumor tissue. The clonotype was recovered from a human donor with non-small cell lung cancer. The CDR3 nucleotides read TGTGCCACCTTTCCCGGGACAGGGGCTAACTATGGCTACACCTTC. This codes for CATFPGTGANYGYTF.